Listed below are T cell receptor beta chains from one sample, sequenced in a study of T-cell memory formation after mild COVID-19. TCRdb analysed the 5' RACE reads with MiXCR anew, one entry per CDR3 protein. The table lists under 550,000 distinct CDR3 sequences, 18% of them singletons, with approximately 13% in the top ten. The material sequenced was PBMCs or a T cell subset sorted from them (not recorded which). The receptors shown here come from an adult woman who had mild COVID-19 (a few samples of this study predate the infection). Cell type and time point are not known. CDR3s include the opening cysteine and the closing phenylalanine or tryptophan. Each record gives: V gene, clone size, J gene, D gene, CDR3 protein, CDR3 DNA. D genes are given only for firm matches. A clone size is listed for some rows: how often the clone was seen (once, few, many), or a class if it is expanded.

>TRBV29-1|few|TRBJ2-7|.
CSVEGAESSYEQYF
TGCAGCGTTGAAGGAGCCGAGAGCTCCTACGAGCAGTACTTC
>TRBV5-5|.|TRBJ2-7|TRBD1
CASSLQGQTYEQYF
TGTGCCAGCAGCTTGCAGGGACAGACTTACGAGCAGTACTTC
>TRBV7-8|.|TRBJ2-7|.
CASQPDYSYEQYF
TGTGCCAGCCAACCGGACTACTCCTACGAGCAGTACTTC
>TRBV12-3/TRBV12-4|few|TRBJ2-7|.
CASSPGPHAEQYF
TGTGCCAGCAGTCCGGGACCGCACGCCGAGCAGTACTTC
>TRBV18|.|TRBJ1-6|TRBD1
CASSQTGGNSPLHF
TGTGCCAGCTCCCAAACAGGGGGGAATTCACCCCTCCACTTT
>TRBV6-2/TRBV6-3|many|TRBJ2-5|.
CASSFREETQYF
TGTGCCAGCAGTTTCCGTGAGGAGACCCAGTACTTC
>TRBV20-1|.|TRBJ2-5|.
CSARVDRGIVQETQYF
TGCAGTGCTAGAGTGGACAGAGGTATTGTCCAAGAGACCCAGTACTTC
>TRBV7-9|few|TRBJ2-1|.
CASSFDEGVRYNEQFF
TGTGCCAGCAGCTTTGACGAGGGGGTACGATACAATGAGCAGTTCTTC
>TRBV7-9|.|TRBJ2-7|TRBD1
CASSPPGQGISYEQYF
TGTGCCAGCAGCCCTCCGGGACAGGGGATCTCCTACGAGCAGTACTTC
>TRBV7-9|.|TRBJ1-5|.
CASSSLNQPQHF
TGTGCCAGCAGCTCTTTAAATCAGCCCCAGCATTTT
>TRBV12-3/TRBV12-4|many|TRBJ2-1|TRBD2
CASSFQGGRRDEQFF
TGTGCCAGCAGTTTTCAGGGCGGGAGACGCGATGAGCAGTTCTTC
>TRBV6-5|.|TRBJ2-3|TRBD2
CASSFESSGRADTQYF
TGTGCCAGCAGTTTCGAATCTAGCGGGAGGGCTGATACGCAGTATTTT
>TRBV6-5|few|TRBJ2-5|.
CASTPDSQETQYF
TGTGCCAGCACCCCGGACAGTCAAGAGACCCAGTACTTC
>TRBV28|.|TRBJ1-1|.
CASRELDRGTEAFF
TGTGCCAGCAGAGAGCTCGACCGAGGTACTGAAGCTTTCTTT
>TRBV18|.|TRBJ2-7|TRBD2
CASSPGLAVQYEQYF
TGTGCCAGCTCACCCGGACTAGCGGTTCAATACGAGCAGTACTTC
>TRBV6-5|few|TRBJ2-5|.
CASSRGSAQYF
TGTGCCAGCAGCCGAGGGTCAGCCCAGTACTTC
>TRBV4-2|many|TRBJ2-4|.
CASSQDEGAKNIQYF
TGTGCCAGCAGCCAAGATGAGGGTGCCAAAAACATTCAGTACTTC
>TRBV9|.|TRBJ2-7|.
CASSVGGHEQYF
TGTGCCAGCAGCGTAGGAGGCCACGAGCAGTACTTC
>TRBV11-3|.|TRBJ2-7|TRBD2
CASSVPGLAGGPYEQYF
TGTGCCAGCAGCGTACCCGGACTAGCGGGAGGTCCCTACGAGCAGTACTTC
>TRBV6-2/TRBV6-3|.|TRBJ2-2|.
CASSYGGTYTGELFF
TGTGCCAGCAGTTACGGCGGGACTTACACCGGGGAGCTGTTTTTT
>TRBV7-3|.|TRBJ1-2|.
CASSSLGVGGYGYTF
TGTGCCAGCAGCTCCCTCGGGGTGGGGGGCTATGGCTACACCTTC
>TRBV5-1|few|TRBJ2-6|.
CASSLGVQSGANVLTF
TGCGCCAGCAGCTTGGGGGTGCAATCTGGGGCCAACGTCCTGACTTTC
>TRBV7-9|.|TRBJ2-3|.
CASQTPGQGRTDTQYF
TGTGCCAGCCAAACCCCCGGCCAGGGGCGGACAGATACGCAGTATTTT
>TRBV6-5|once|TRBJ1-2|.
CASSYGGIGYGYTF
TGTGCCAGCAGTTACGGGGGGATAGGGTATGGCTACACCTTC
>TRBV12-3/TRBV12-4|.|TRBJ1-2|.
CASNLGVGYTF
TGTGCCAGCAACTTGGGGGTTGGCTACACCTTC
>TRBV10-3|.|TRBJ2-1|.
CAISPGSYNEQFF
TGTGCCATCAGCCCCGGCTCCTACAATGAGCAGTTCTTC
>TRBV9|.|TRBJ1-1|.
CASSGWMGGEAFF
TGTGCCAGCAGCGGATGGATGGGGGGGGAAGCTTTCTTT
>TRBV20-1|few|TRBJ1-5|.
CSACQGNQPQHF
TGCAGTGCTTGTCAGGGAAATCAGCCCCAGCATTTT
>TRBV12-3/TRBV12-4|few|TRBJ2-1|TRBD2
CATQSGRAINEQFF
TGTGCCACCCAGAGCGGGAGGGCCATAAATGAGCAGTTCTTC
>TRBV5-1|.|TRBJ1-1|.
CASSPGHVVAVRAREAFF
TGCGCCAGCAGCCCAGGACATGTCGTCGCCGTGCGTGCGAGAGAAGCTTTCTTT
>TRBV12-3/TRBV12-4|few|TRBJ2-1|.
CASSSRDTPYNEQFF
TGTGCCAGCAGCTCCCGGGACACTCCATACAATGAGCAGTTCTTC
>TRBV3-1|once|TRBJ2-1|.
CASSQVLAYNEQFF
TGTGCCAGCAGCCAAGTCCTAGCCTACAATGAGCAGTTCTTC
>TRBV27|few|TRBJ1-2|.
CASSLTWGSYGYTF
TGTGCCAGCAGTTTAACATGGGGGAGCTATGGCTACACCTTC
>TRBV6-2/TRBV6-3|few|TRBJ2-7|.
CASREEFNEQYF
TGTGCCAGCAGAGAGGAGTTCAACGAGCAGTACTTC
>TRBV4-3|.|TRBJ1-1|.
CASTWRREGTEAFF
TGCGCCAGTACCTGGAGAAGGGAGGGCACTGAAGCTTTCTTT